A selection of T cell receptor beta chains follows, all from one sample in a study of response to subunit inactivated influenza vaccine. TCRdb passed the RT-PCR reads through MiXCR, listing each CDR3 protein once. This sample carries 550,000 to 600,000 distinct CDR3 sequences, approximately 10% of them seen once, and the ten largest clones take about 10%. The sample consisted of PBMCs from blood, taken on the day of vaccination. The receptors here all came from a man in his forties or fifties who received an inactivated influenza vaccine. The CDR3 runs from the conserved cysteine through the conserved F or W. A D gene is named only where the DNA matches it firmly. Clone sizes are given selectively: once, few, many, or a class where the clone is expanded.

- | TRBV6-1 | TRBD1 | CASREPGQGFNEQFF
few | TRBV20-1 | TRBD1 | CSATTGILEKLFF
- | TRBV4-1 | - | CASSTRQENQPQHF
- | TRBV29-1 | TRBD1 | CSARQGAGSPLHF
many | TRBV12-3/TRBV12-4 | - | CASSFGGRSDTQYF
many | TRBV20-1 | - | CSEKKGDEQFF
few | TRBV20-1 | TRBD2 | CSARLTSGNNYNEQFF
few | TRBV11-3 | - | CASSFISGEQFF
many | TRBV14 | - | CASSQAETLGEQYF
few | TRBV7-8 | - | CASSTHRDSNYNEQFF
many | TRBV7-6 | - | CASSSLDRSNEQFF
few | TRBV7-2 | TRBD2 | CASSLVGSGGLEQYF
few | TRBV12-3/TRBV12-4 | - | CASSSLGAYGYTF
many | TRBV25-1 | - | CASSEGARYRQYF
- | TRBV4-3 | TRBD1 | CASSQTTGAVNTEAFF
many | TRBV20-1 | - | CSAPRYTGELFF
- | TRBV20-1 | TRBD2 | CSASSTSGRDYNEQFF
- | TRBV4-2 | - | CSSSDEIWGTEAFF
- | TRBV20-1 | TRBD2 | CSTDGLAVYEQYF
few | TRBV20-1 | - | CSAGSGEQYF
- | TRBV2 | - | CASSPDNQPQHF
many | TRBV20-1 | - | CSARDYQSNEQFF
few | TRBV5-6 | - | CASTPGLSNEKLFF